Listed below are T cell receptor beta chains from one sample, sequenced in a study of cytomegalovirus exposure and HLA in healthy donors. Data came from immunoSEQ multiplex PCR; TCRdb stores just in-frame clones and leaves some out. The sample yields some 320,000 clones, roughly 90% seen once. The sequencing input was PBMCs. The receptors were gathered from a woman aged 30 to 39 in good health and CMV-seropositive. Both conserved end residues are part of each CDR3. The order of the fields is D gene, J gene, V gene, clone size, CDR3 DNA, CDR3 protein. A D gene is named only where the DNA matches it firmly. Part of the rows lack a size; the others show once, few, many or a class for expanded clones.

D gene: TRBD1
J gene: TRBJ1-1
V gene: TRBV2
clone size: .
CDR3 DNA: TGTGCCAGCAGTGTAAAAGGGGGCGACACTGAAGCTTTCTTT
CDR3 protein: CASSVKGGDTEAFF

D gene: .
J gene: TRBJ2-7
V gene: TRBV20-1
clone size: .
CDR3 DNA: TGCAGCCGAAGCGGCCTCTACGAGCAGTACTTC
CDR3 protein: CSRSGLYEQYF

D gene: TRBD1
J gene: TRBJ2-1
V gene: TRBV10-3
clone size: .
CDR3 DNA: TGTGCCATCAGTGCCCCACCGGACAGGGTCAAGTTCTTC
CDR3 protein: CAISAPPDRVKFF

D gene: .
J gene: TRBJ1-5
V gene: TRBV6-1
clone size: .
CDR3 DNA: TGTGCCAGCATTGAGGACCTGGGGCTTTATAGCAATCAGCCCCAGCATTTT
CDR3 protein: CASIEDLGLYSNQPQHF

D gene: TRBD2
J gene: TRBJ2-5
V gene: TRBV6-5
clone size: .
CDR3 DNA: TGTGCCAGCAGTGGGCGGGAGGGTGAGACCCAGTACTTC
CDR3 protein: CASSGREGETQYF

D gene: .
J gene: TRBJ2-3
V gene: TRBV5-6
clone size: .
CDR3 DNA: TGTGCCAGCAGCTTGGGGGGAACAGATACGCAGTATTTT
CDR3 protein: CASSLGGTDTQYF

D gene: .
J gene: TRBJ2-3
V gene: TRBV13
clone size: .
CDR3 DNA: TGTGCCAGCAGCTCCAGCACAGATACGCAGTATTTT
CDR3 protein: CASSSSTDTQYF

D gene: .
J gene: TRBJ1-2
V gene: TRBV30
clone size: .
CDR3 DNA: TGTGCCTGGGGGCCAGGGAATGGCTACACCTTC
CDR3 protein: CAWGPGNGYTF

D gene: TRBD2
J gene: TRBJ2-7
V gene: TRBV6-5
clone size: .
CDR3 DNA: TGTGCCAGCAGTTCAGGTGCGGGGGGGGTCTCCTACGAGCAGTACTTC
CDR3 protein: CASSSGAGGVSYEQYF

D gene: TRBD2
J gene: TRBJ2-1
V gene: TRBV7-3
clone size: .
CDR3 DNA: TGTGCCAGCAGCTTACCCGGACTAGCGGGCCAAAATGAGCAGTTCTTC
CDR3 protein: CASSLPGLAGQNEQFF

D gene: .
J gene: TRBJ2-7
V gene: TRBV5-1
clone size: once
CDR3 DNA: TGCGCCAGCAGCTTGGTACCCGACCTGATTTACGAGCAGTACTTC
CDR3 protein: CASSLVPDLIYEQYF

D gene: .
J gene: TRBJ1-5
V gene: TRBV28
clone size: .
CDR3 DNA: TGTGCCAGCAGACCCTCAGGGTATCAGCCCCAGCATTTT
CDR3 protein: CASRPSGYQPQHF

D gene: .
J gene: TRBJ1-2
V gene: TRBV6-5
clone size: .
CDR3 DNA: TGTGCCAGCAGTCCGGGGGGGAACTATGGCTACACCTTC
CDR3 protein: CASSPGGNYGYTF

D gene: .
J gene: TRBJ1-1
V gene: TRBV5-1
clone size: once
CDR3 DNA: TGCGCCAGCAGCTTGGGAGGGACCGTGAACACTGAAGCTTTCTTT
CDR3 protein: CASSLGGTVNTEAFF

D gene: TRBD2
J gene: TRBJ2-1
V gene: TRBV2
clone size: .
CDR3 DNA: TGTGCCAGCAGTGACCCGGGACTAGCGGTTAGCTCCTACAATGAGCAGTTCTTC
CDR3 protein: CASSDPGLAVSSYNEQFF

D gene: .
J gene: TRBJ1-2
V gene: TRBV4-1
clone size: few
CDR3 DNA: TGCGCCAGCAGCCAAGATGGCCAGGGGTTTGGCTACACCTTC
CDR3 protein: CASSQDGQGFGYTF

D gene: .
J gene: TRBJ1-1
V gene: TRBV28
clone size: .
CDR3 DNA: TGTGCCAGCCTTGGGAACACTGAAGCTTTCTTT
CDR3 protein: CASLGNTEAFF

D gene: .
J gene: TRBJ2-7
V gene: TRBV5-5
clone size: .
CDR3 DNA: TGTGCCAGCAGCTTGGACAGACTCTACGAGCAGTACTTC
CDR3 protein: CASSLDRLYEQYF

D gene: TRBD2
J gene: TRBJ2-7
V gene: TRBV5-1
clone size: once
CDR3 DNA: TGCGCCAGCAGCAGCCTGGGACTAGCGGGATTCGAGCAGTACTTC
CDR3 protein: CASSSLGLAGFEQYF

D gene: TRBD1
J gene: TRBJ2-5
V gene: TRBV4-2
clone size: .
CDR3 DNA: TGTGCCAGCAGCCAAGTGGGGGGGACAGGGGGTCGGGAGACCCAGTACTTC
CDR3 protein: CASSQVGGTGGRETQYF

D gene: .
J gene: TRBJ2-1
V gene: TRBV20-1
clone size: .
CDR3 DNA: TGCAGTGCTAATTACTACAATGAGCAGTTCTTC
CDR3 protein: CSANYYNEQFF

D gene: .
J gene: TRBJ2-7
V gene: TRBV7-2
clone size: .
CDR3 DNA: TGTGCCAGCAGCTTAGGAGGGGGGATTCTACTCTACGAGCAGTACTTC
CDR3 protein: CASSLGGGILLYEQYF

D gene: .
J gene: TRBJ2-7
V gene: TRBV28
clone size: .
CDR3 DNA: TGTGCCAGCAGTTTAACTGGGGCAGGGCGCTCCTACGAGCAGTACTTC
CDR3 protein: CASSLTGAGRSYEQYF

D gene: TRBD2
J gene: TRBJ2-2
V gene: TRBV28
clone size: .
CDR3 DNA: TGTGCCAGCAGTTTTGTTTTCGGACTAGTTAACACCGGGGAGCTGTTTTTT
CDR3 protein: CASSFVFGLVNTGELFF

D gene: TRBD2
J gene: TRBJ2-3
V gene: TRBV7-3
clone size: .
CDR3 DNA: TGTGCCAGCAGCTCCTTTGGAGCGGGAGCATTTGATACGCAGTATTTT
CDR3 protein: CASSSFGAGAFDTQYF

D gene: .
J gene: TRBJ2-1
V gene: TRBV27
clone size: .
CDR3 DNA: TGTGCCAGCAGTAACTACAATGAGCAGTTCTTC
CDR3 protein: CASSNYNEQFF

D gene: .
J gene: TRBJ1-2
V gene: TRBV18
clone size: .
CDR3 DNA: TGTGCCAGCTCACCAGGAGTCTATGGCTACACCTTC
CDR3 protein: CASSPGVYGYTF

D gene: TRBD2
J gene: TRBJ2-7
V gene: TRBV19
clone size: .
CDR3 DNA: TGTGCCAGTAGTATCCTGCGGGAGGGCCCACCTATACTCTACGAGCAGTACTTC
CDR3 protein: CASSILREGPPILYEQYF

D gene: .
J gene: TRBJ2-5
V gene: TRBV5-6
clone size: few
CDR3 DNA: TGTGCCAGCAGCTTATGGCAGGGGAGGGAGACCCAGTACTTC
CDR3 protein: CASSLWQGRETQYF

D gene: TRBD1
J gene: TRBJ2-1
V gene: TRBV5-6
clone size: .
CDR3 DNA: TGTGCCAGCAGCTGGGACAGTCGCTCCTACAATGAGCAGTTCTTC
CDR3 protein: CASSWDSRSYNEQFF

D gene: TRBD2
J gene: TRBJ2-1
V gene: TRBV7-6
clone size: .
CDR3 DNA: TGTGCCAGCAGCTTAGAGGCGGGGGGTTACGGTGAGCAGTTCTTC
CDR3 protein: CASSLEAGGYGEQFF

D gene: .
J gene: TRBJ2-1
V gene: TRBV7-9
clone size: .
CDR3 DNA: TGTGCCAGCAGCCCTAAAGTGCCCCCCTACAATGAGCAGTTCTTC
CDR3 protein: CASSPKVPPYNEQFF

D gene: TRBD2
J gene: TRBJ2-3
V gene: TRBV6-5
clone size: .
CDR3 DNA: TGTGCCAGCAGCGATCGGGGGGGGACAGATACGCAGTATTTT
CDR3 protein: CASSDRGGTDTQYF

D gene: .
J gene: TRBJ1-5
V gene: TRBV27
clone size: .
CDR3 DNA: TGTGCCAGCAAAGATCCTGGGCAGGGTTTTCATTTT
CDR3 protein: CASKDPGQGFHF

D gene: TRBD1
J gene: TRBJ2-7
V gene: TRBV18
clone size: .
CDR3 DNA: TGTGCCAGCTCATCCGGGACAGCTAGCTACGAGCAGTACTTC
CDR3 protein: CASSSGTASYEQYF

D gene: TRBD2
J gene: TRBJ2-5
V gene: TRBV10-1
clone size: .
CDR3 DNA: TGCGCCACCCGACTAGCGGGGGGTCCAAGCCCTCAAGAGACCCAGTACTTC
CDR3 protein: CATRLAGGPSPQETQYF

D gene: .
J gene: TRBJ2-1
V gene: TRBV5-6
clone size: .
CDR3 DNA: TGTGCCAGCAGCTTGGGAGCAGTCAATGAGCAGTTCTTC
CDR3 protein: CASSLGAVNEQFF

D gene: .
J gene: TRBJ1-2
V gene: TRBV6-5
clone size: .
CDR3 DNA: TGTGCCAGCATGGGAGCAGCGAACTATGGCTACACCTTC
CDR3 protein: CASMGAANYGYTF

D gene: .
J gene: TRBJ1-4
V gene: TRBV30
clone size: .
CDR3 DNA: TGTGCCTGGAGTGAGGACAGAGGGTATGAAAAACTGTTTTTT
CDR3 protein: CAWSEDRGYEKLFF

D gene: .
J gene: TRBJ1-2
V gene: TRBV2
clone size: few
CDR3 DNA: TGTGCCAACGAGGTTACAGGCTCAATTGGCTACACCTTC
CDR3 protein: CANEVTGSIGYTF

D gene: .
J gene: TRBJ1-5
V gene: TRBV27
clone size: .
CDR3 DNA: TGTGCCAGCAGTTTTGGCAATCAGCCCCAGCATTTT
CDR3 protein: CASSFGNQPQHF

D gene: .
J gene: TRBJ2-7
V gene: TRBV30
clone size: .
CDR3 DNA: TGTGCCTGGAGTGCCGGAGGGGTCGCGCCCGGAAACTACGAGCAGTACTTC
CDR3 protein: CAWSAGGVAPGNYEQYF

D gene: .
J gene: TRBJ2-1
V gene: TRBV2
clone size: .
CDR3 DNA: TGTGCCAGCAGTGTTTCAAGCGTTTTCAGCTCCTACAATGAGCAGTTCTTC
CDR3 protein: CASSVSSVFSSYNEQFF

D gene: .
J gene: TRBJ2-1
V gene: TRBV19
clone size: .
CDR3 DNA: TGTGCCAGTAGTATGAAAAGAGGATCTGAGCAGTTCTTC
CDR3 protein: CASSMKRGSEQFF

D gene: .
J gene: TRBJ2-7
V gene: TRBV6-1
clone size: once
CDR3 DNA: TGTGCCAGCAGTGTTATAAGTTACGAGCAGTACTTC
CDR3 protein: CASSVISYEQYF

D gene: .
J gene: TRBJ1-2
V gene: TRBV18
clone size: .
CDR3 DNA: TGTGCCAGCTCACCGGATCCTAACTATGGCTACACCTTC
CDR3 protein: CASSPDPNYGYTF

D gene: .
J gene: TRBJ1-3
V gene: TRBV9
clone size: .
CDR3 DNA: TGTGCCAGCAGCGTAGGGAACAGGGCGTACTCTGGAAACACCATATATTTT
CDR3 protein: CASSVGNRAYSGNTIYF

D gene: .
J gene: TRBJ2-7
V gene: TRBV19
clone size: few
CDR3 DNA: TGTGCCAGTAGTATGGCGCAGTCCTACGAGCAGTACTTC
CDR3 protein: CASSMAQSYEQYF

D gene: .
J gene: TRBJ2-1
V gene: TRBV6-5
clone size: .
CDR3 DNA: TGTGCCAGCAGCTACGGCGGGCGCGATGAGCAGTTCTTC
CDR3 protein: CASSYGGRDEQFF

D gene: .
J gene: TRBJ2-5
V gene: TRBV4-1
clone size: .
CDR3 DNA: TGCGCCAGCAGCCAAGTCGCTAGTGTGGAGACCCAGTACTTC
CDR3 protein: CASSQVASVETQYF

D gene: .
J gene: TRBJ2-3
V gene: TRBV9
clone size: .
CDR3 DNA: TGTGCCAGCAGCGCTCTGGGGGATACGCAGTATTTT
CDR3 protein: CASSALGDTQYF

D gene: TRBD1
J gene: TRBJ1-1
V gene: TRBV2
clone size: .
CDR3 DNA: TGTGCCAGCAGCCCAACCGGGACAGGAGGCACTGAAGCTTTCTTT
CDR3 protein: CASSPTGTGGTEAFF

D gene: TRBD1
J gene: TRBJ1-1
V gene: TRBV9
clone size: .
CDR3 DNA: TGTGCCAGCAGCATATCATTGACAGGGGTAGGGGGTAGCACTGAAGCTTTCTTT
CDR3 protein: CASSISLTGVGGSTEAFF

D gene: .
J gene: TRBJ2-3
V gene: TRBV6-1
clone size: .
CDR3 DNA: TGTGCCAGCCGTTACGCAGATACGCAGTATTTT
CDR3 protein: CASRYADTQYF

D gene: .
J gene: TRBJ2-1
V gene: TRBV6-6
clone size: .
CDR3 DNA: TGTGCCAGCAGGGATACAGGGAACTCCTACAATGAGCAGTTCTTC
CDR3 protein: CASRDTGNSYNEQFF

D gene: .
J gene: TRBJ1-1
V gene: TRBV28
clone size: .
CDR3 DNA: TGTGCCAGCAGTTCCCTCGACGGCACTGAAGCTTTCTTT
CDR3 protein: CASSSLDGTEAFF